The T cell receptor beta chain described here comes from a study of cytomegalovirus exposure and HLA in healthy donors. Regarding this clone: Its antigen remains unidentified.

The donors gave bone marrow, and they were healthy. The PCR had 60 Vbeta and 13 Jbeta primers. Source study methods: Some 10 million of some 80 million unique TCR beta chains were shared, per a later count. Sequencing was performed with immunoSEQ multiplex PCR; in TCRdb, only in-frame clones are kept and a portion is missing. V, J and clone size are those of that table, while D and trimming were read from the DNA. The sample consists of 150,000 to 200,000 clones, around 78% of them appearing once. The germline V gene encodes CDR1 SNHLY and CDR2 FYNNEI. The CDR3 is made up of 12 amino acids. Trimming stripped 8 bases from V and 0 bases from J, with 4 bases between. General observations from the study: Some V segments (TRBV6-2 and TRBV6-3 among them) were excluded as indistinguishable. When analyzed later, a missense DCLRE1C variant was found to be linked to TCR beta V- and J-gene trimming.

The sequenced sample consisted of PBMCs. This TCR derives from a young woman in good health and CMV-seropositive. The J gene is TRBJ1-4, the V gene TRBV2; D unclear. The CDR3 bases are TGTGCCAGCTCGGCAACTAATGAAAAACTGTTTTTT. This sequence encodes CASSATNEKLFF. Variable domain in full (rest from reference TRBV2 and TRBJ1-4): EPEVTQTPSHQVTQMGQEVILRCVPISNHLYFYWYRQILGQKVEFLVSFYNNEISEKSEIFDDQFSVERPDGSNFTLKIRSTKLEDSAMYFCASSATNEKLFFGSGTQLSVL.